The 18 T cell receptor beta chains below come from one sample, sequenced in a study of blood T cell repertoires in COVID-19. The protocol was immunoSEQ multiplex PCR, while the TCRdb copy is restricted to in-frame clones and leaves out a portion. The table includes 150,000 to 200,000 clones, around four fifths detected once. Sequencing input: peripheral blood. The source of these receptors is a woman of 80 years or more with acute or convalescent COVID-19.

The chain employs TRBV30 and TRBJ1-1; D not resolved. From germline, CDR1 is GTSNPN and CDR2 SVGIG (reference sequence). V was clipped by 2 bases and J by 7 bases, with 11 bases between them. The CDR3 contains 12 residues. CDR3 DNA: TGTGCCTGGAGTCCACTGTCAGGTGAAGCTTTCTTT. Its protein product is CAWSPLSGEAFF.

The chain employs TRBV5-1 and TRBJ1-4; possibly TRBD1 for D (5 bases). In germline, CDR1 is SGHRS, CDR2 YFSETQ. V dropped 0 bases and J dropped 7 bases, with 10 bases sitting between them. CDR3 length equals 14 residues. CDR3 DNA: TGCGCCAGCAGCTTGGGGTCGCAGGGTGAAAAACTGTTTTTT. It codes for CASSLGSQGEKLFF. Full variable domain (outside the CDR3, taken from reference TRBV5-1 and TRBJ1-4): KAGVTQTPRYLIKTRGQQVTLSCSPISGHRSVSWYQQTPGQGLQFLFEYFSETQRNKGNFPGRFSGRQFSNSRSEMNVSTLELGDSALYLCASSLGSQGEKLFFGSGTQLSVL.

The chain links TRBV2 to TRBJ2-5; 11 bases agree with TRBD2. The germline V gene encodes CDR1 SNHLY and CDR2 FYNNEI. Trimming at V came to 3 bases and at J to 2 bases, leaving 2 bases not matched to a gene. This CDR3 has 15 amino acids. The CDR3 is CASSEGLAVQETQYF. The CDR3 DNA follows: TGTGCCAGCAGTGAGGGACTAGCGGTTCAAGAGACCCAGTACTTC.

The chain employs TRBV11-2 and TRBJ2-1, with TRBD1 matching over 10 bases. Per the germline V gene, CDR1 is SGHAT and CDR2 is FQNNGV. The CDR3 contains 15 residues. V was clipped by 5 bases and J by 5 bases; unmatched bases: 6. Written as DNA, the CDR3 is TGTGCCAGCAGCCTCGGGACAGGGGACCACAATGAGCAGTTCTTC. Translating it yields CASSLGTGDHNEQFF. Variable domain in full (rest from reference TRBV11-2 and TRBJ2-1): EAGVAQSPRYKIIEKRQSVAFWCNPISGHATLYWYQQILGQGPKLLIQFQNNGVVDDSQLPKDRFSAERLKGVDSTLKIQPAKLEDSAVYLCASSLGTGDHNEQFFGPGTRLTVL.

In this sample, this clone turned up a few times. The chain recombines TRBV5-5 with TRBJ1-5; 8 nucleotides agree with TRBD1. The CDR3 length is 15 residues. Germline V gene sequence: CDR1 SGHKS, CDR2 YYEKEE (reference sequence). The J segment lost 1 base and the V segment lost 4 bases, leaving 4 bases of the junction unmatched. CDR3 in amino acids: CASSRTGGSNQPQHF. The CDR3 coding sequence is TGTGCCAGCAGCCGTACAGGGGGAAGCAATCAGCCCCAGCATTTT.

In this sample, this clone turned up once. In DNA form, the CDR3 reads TGTGCCAGCAGCTTCCGGGTCTCCACTGAAGCTTTCTTT. It yields the protein CASSFRVSTEAFF. The V and J genes are TRBV7-2 and TRBJ1-1; no firm D call. V gave up 3 bases and J gave up 4 bases, with 9 bases separating them. Germline V gene data show CDR1 as SGHTA and CDR2 as FQGNSA. This CDR3 has 13 amino acids. Complete variable domain (other parts from reference TRBV7-2 and TRBJ1-1): GAGVSQSPSNKVTEKGKDVELRCDPISGHTALYWYRQSLGQGLEFLIYFQGNSAPDKSGLPSDRFSAERTGGSVSTLTIQRTQQEDSAVYLCASSFRVSTEAFFGQGTRLTVV.

V gene TRBV13 combines with J gene TRBJ2-5, with D perhaps TRBD1 (5 bases). V lost 9 bases, J lost 2 bases, and 13 bases lay in between. The V gene's germline CDR1 is PRHDT and CDR2 FYEKMQ (reference sequence). This CDR3 is 13 amino acids long. CDR3: CASGAYDQETQYF. The CDR3 region has the DNA TGTGCCAGTGGGGCCTATGATCAAGAGACCCAGTACTTC.

The genes are TRBV19 and TRBJ1-5; TRBD1 agrees at 11 bases. Unmatched junction bases numbered 5, after V lost 4 bases and J lost 6 bases. The germline V gene encodes CDR1 LNHDA and CDR2 SQIVND (reference sequence). CDR3 length: 15 amino acids. This CDR3 is CASSTGQGVVQPQHF. CDR3 DNA: TGTGCCAGTAGTACGGGACAGGGGGTTGTTCAGCCCCAGCATTTT. Combining the CDR3 with reference TRBV19 and TRBJ1-5 gives the whole variable domain DGGITQSPKYLFRKEGQNVTLSCEQNLNHDAMYWYRQDPGQGLRLIYYSQIVNDFQKGDIAEGYSVSREKKESFPLTVTSAQKNPTAFYLCASSTGQGVVQPQHFGDGTRLSIL.

The chain is built from TRBV30 and TRBJ1-2; 11 bases line up with TRBD1. This CDR3 has 12 amino acids. Germline V gene sequence: CDR1 GTSNPN, CDR2 SVGIG (reference sequence). Losses at the gene ends were 5 bases for V and 6 bases for J; bases not matched to a gene: 2. This CDR3 is CAWGQGADGYTF. For the CDR3, the DNA is TGTGCCTGGGGACAGGGGGCGGATGGCTACACCTTC.

The chain employs TRBV9 and TRBJ1-6, with D unresolved. Trimming took 3 bases from V and 10 from J, leaving 8 bases between them. The CDR3 consists of 12 residues. Germline CDR1 is SGDLS and CDR2 is YYNGEE. The CDR3 is CASSAETSPLHF. The CDR3 nucleotides are TGTGCCAGCAGCGCCGAAACATCACCCCTCCACTTT.

The V gene is TRBV3-1 (or the pseudogene TRBV3-2), the J gene TRBJ1-6, with 9 bases matching TRBD1. V dropped 6 bases and J dropped 8; count of bases not matched to a gene: 2. Germline-derived CDR1 and CDR2 are LGHDT and YNNKEL (reference sequence). CDR3 size: 13 residues. CDR3: CASSGQGHSPLHF. Written as DNA, the CDR3 is TGTGCCAGCAGTGGACAGGGGCATTCACCCCTCCACTTT.

The gene calls are TRBV24-1 and TRBJ2-1, with 7 bases matching TRBD2. CDR3 size: 14 residues. Germline CDR1 is KGHDR and CDR2 is SFDVKD. V shed 6 bases and J 4 bases; nucleotides not matched to a gene: 5. The CDR3 nucleotides read TGTGCCACCAGTTCAGAAGCGGGATACAATGAGCAGTTCTTC. Translation gives CATSSEAGYNEQFF.

The chain is built from TRBV25-1 and TRBJ2-2; possible D gene TRBD1, 6 bases. V was pared by 3 bases and J by 2 bases, with 10 bases between. The CDR3 has 15 residues. Germline CDR1 MGHDK, CDR2 SYGVNS. The CDR3: CASSDAQGNTGELFF. CDR3 coding DNA: TGTGCCAGCAGTGATGCACAGGGAAACACCGGGGAGCTGTTTTTT.

The chain carries TRBV4-1 and TRBJ2-7; 7 bases fit TRBD1. With 0 bases clipped from V and 2 bases from J, the junction kept 16 bases outside the gene matches. Germline V gives CDR1 MGHRA, CDR2 YSYEKL. CDR3 length equals 19 residues. As DNA, the CDR3 is TGCGCCAGCAGCCAAGATATCGCGACCGGGGCAGGGGGAACCTACGAGCAGTACTTC. Translated: CASSQDIATGAGGTYEQYF.

The chain uses TRBV6-6 and TRBJ2-3, with TRBD2 matching 8 bases. The CDR3 covers 17 residues. CDR1 and CDR2 (germline): MNHNY, SVGAGI (reference sequence). The trim removed 5 bases at V and 4 bases at J, leaving 14 bases unmatched. The CDR3 reads CASSRTSGSGNADTQYF. The DNA of the CDR3 is TGTGCCAGCAGTCGAACAAGCGGGAGTGGTAATGCAGATACGCAGTATTTT.

This clone was seen only once. This sequence joins TRBV6-5 and TRBJ2-1, with 8 positions matching TRBD1. V trimming: 6 bases; J trimming: 6 bases; junction bases outside the gene matches: 10. Germline values: CDR1 MNHEY, CDR2 SVGAGI. This CDR3 spans 15 amino acids. Written as DNA, the CDR3 is TGTGCCAGCAGCCTTCGGACAGGGCCGTTCAATGAGCAGTTCTTC. This gives the protein CASSLRTGPFNEQFF.

The chain couples TRBV5-1 to TRBJ1-6, with 9 bases fitting TRBD1. CDR3 length: 16 amino acids. Trimming at V came to 4 bases and at J to 6 bases, leaving 8 bases not matched to a gene. Germline CDR1 SGHRS, CDR2 YFSETQ. The CDR3 loop is CASSAPGTGFNSPLHF. Written as DNA, the CDR3 is TGCGCCAGCAGCGCACCCGGGACAGGGTTTAATTCACCCCTCCACTTT.

CDR3 DNA: TGTGCCAGCTCAACGCTGGAACTAGCGGGACCTCCCGGGAATGAGCAGTTCTTC. Residues: CASSTLELAGPPGNEQFF. The V call is TRBV18, the J call TRBJ2-1, with 10 positions matching TRBD2. The J segment lost 7 bases and the V segment lost 5 bases, leaving 17 bases of the junction unmatched. The germline V gene encodes CDR1 KGHSH and CDR2 LQKENI. The length of the CDR3 is 18 residues.